This TCR beta chain was captured by sequencing in a study of blood T cells in healthy people across ages. A second PCR, run for roughly 7 to 12 cycles, used a sample-barcoded 5' primer plus a J-beta primer mix. TCRdb passed the 5' RACE reads through MiXCR, listing each CDR3 protein once. Of about 730,000 distinct CDR3 sequences in the sample, roughly 47% were seen once. The sequencing sample was made of blood. This receptor was identified in a woman aged 55-70 years in good health.

In DNA, the CDR3 is TGTGCCAGCAGCGACAGGGCCACAGATACGCAGTATTTT. It translates to CASSDRATDTQYF. J is TRBJ2-3 and V is TRBV7-2, with 7 bases aligning to TRBD1. From germline, CDR1 is SGHTA and CDR2 FQGNSA. This CDR3 is built from 13 residues. With 5 bases clipped from V and 2 bases from J, the junction kept 1 base outside the gene matches.